This T cell receptor beta chain was recorded in a study of CD8 T cells in ankylosing spondylitis. For TCR beta, libraries came from quantitative 5'-RACE with molecular barcodes. TCRdb analysed the 5' RACE reads with MiXCR anew, one entry per CDR3 protein. The sample lists 300,000 to 400,000 distinct CDR3 sequences; about 22% were seen once. Study-level findings and limits: Prior literature has documented some motif variants in synovial fluid and blood from reactive arthritis. Matched ankylosing spondylitis synovial fluid reportedly showed significant enrichment of disease-linked clones. In peripheral blood, disease-linked CD8+ clones occurred at relatively low frequencies. Made up of about eight highly homologous variants, a TCR beta motif appeared characteristic of ankylosing spondylitis blood.

This clonotype was seen a few times. Its antigen remains unidentified. Trimming took 1 base from V and 3 from J; bases not matched to a gene: 4. CDR1 is MGHRA and CDR2 is YSYEKL in the germline V gene. The CDR3 contains 15 residues. V is TRBV4-1 and J is TRBJ1-2, with 8 bases fitting TRBD1. The source is a male donor with ankylosing spondylitis. Input material: blood, either unsorted or a sorted T cell fraction (not recorded which). The CDR3 region is CASSQAGTGDYGYTF. CDR3 coding DNA: TGCGCCAGCAGCCAAGCGGGGACAGGCGACTATGGCTACACCTTC.